This TCR beta chain was captured by sequencing in a study of blood T cell repertoires in COVID-19. The data were produced by immunoSEQ multiplex PCR, yet TCRdb's version contains in-frame clones alone and is incomplete. This table has about 200,000 clones, 89% appearing once. The CDR3 totals 11 residues. Germline assignment: CDR1 LGHNT and CDR2 FRNRAP. The V end lost 3 bases, the J end lost 7 bases, and 4 bases lay between the germline ends. Clinical history as reported by participants underpinned cohort assignment. Sequences were obtained from PBMCs or T cells enriched from blood (not recorded which). This chain uses TRBV12-5 with TRBJ2-1; no firm D call. The sequence was collected from a woman between 18 and 29 years old who had recovered from COVID-19. In DNA, the CDR3 is TGTGCTAGTGGTTTCGCGAATGAGCAGTTCTTC. As protein: CASGFANEQFF.